This passage covers 24 T cell receptor beta chains from one sample sequenced in a study of blood T cell repertoires in COVID-19. Here immunoSEQ multiplex PCR was the method, and the copy in TCRdb shows in-frame clones only, minus some. The sample includes about 160,000 clones, approximately 83% seen only once; the top ten take 9.1%. The sample was peripheral blood. The receptor set was obtained from a woman aged 80 or over with active or convalescent COVID-19.

The rearrangement uses TRBV21-1 and TRBJ1-1; TRBD1 is the table's D call and was not checked against the DNA. TRBV21-1 is recorded as a pseudogene. The CDR3 length is 14 residues. CDR3 region: CASSGGQANTEAFF. DNA of the CDR3: TGTGCCAGCAGCGGGGGACAGGCGAACACTGAAGCTTTCTTT.

This chain joins TRBV9 and TRBJ2-5; 11 positions agree with TRBD2. The V and J ends lost 4 bases and 5 bases, in that order; junction bases with no gene match: 4. The CDR3 is 14 amino acids. Germline CDR1 reads SGDLS; CDR2 reads YYNGEE. CDR3 residues: CASSPRLAGETQYF. The CDR3 bases are TGTGCCAGCAGCCCGAGACTAGCGGGGGAGACCCAGTACTTC.

The chain carries TRBV13 and TRBJ2-1; weak D call: TRBD1 (5 bases). Trimming took 5 bases from V and 8 from J, leaving 16 bases between them. Germline V gene sequence: CDR1 PRHDT, CDR2 FYEKMQ (reference sequence). The CDR3 spans 14 residues. CDR3 amino acids: CASSLSDRVDEQFF. In DNA form, the CDR3 reads TGTGCCAGCAGCCTATCTGACAGAGTGGATGAGCAGTTCTTC.

The gene calls are TRBV11-2 and TRBJ1-4; D is unclear. Germline CDR1 SGHAT, CDR2 FQNNGV. The germline V and J ends were trimmed by 0 bases and 8 bases, with 16 bases remaining between them. This CDR3 comprises 16 residues. DNA for the CDR3: TGTGCCAGCAGCTTAGAAGGGCGGAGGGTTGGCGAAAAACTGTTTTTT. Translating it yields CASSLEGRRVGEKLFF.

This clone was counted a few times. V is TRBV10-3 and J is TRBJ1-6, with a possible D match to TRBD1 (5 bases). V lost 2 bases, J lost 4 bases, and 12 bases lay in between. There are 16 residues in the CDR3. Germline V lookup: CDR1 ENHRY, CDR2 SYGVKD. CDR3 sequence (DNA): TGTGCCATCAGTGAGCGAGCGGGGACGTATAATTCACCCCTCCACTTT. This sequence encodes CAISERAGTYNSPLHF.

This chain links TRBV27 with TRBJ2-2; 11 bases fit TRBD2. The CDR3 is 16 amino acids. In germline, CDR1 is MNHEY, CDR2 SMNVEV (reference sequence). V was clipped by 6 bases and J by 0 bases; unmatched bases: 3. The CDR3 nucleotides read TGTGCCAGCAGGACTAGCGGGGTTTCGAACACCGGGGAGCTGTTTTTT. Protein sequence: CASRTSGVSNTGELFF.

The CDR3 here is CASSPGGNTEAFF. As DNA, the CDR3 is TGTGCCAGCAGCCCGGGGGGGAACACTGAAGCTTTCTTT. This rearrangement joins TRBV3-1 (or the pseudogene TRBV3-2) to TRBJ1-1, with a tentative D call TRBD1 (5 bases). Germline V gene data show CDR1 as LGHDT and CDR2 as YNNKEL (reference sequence). The CDR3 covers 13 residues. Trimming left V 4 bases short and J 1 base short, with 7 bases between.

Remarks on this clone: A much larger clonotype is one base distant, so this may be a read error. The chain combines TRBV6-5 with TRBJ1-1; D may be TRBD1 (5 bases). The CDR3 totals 13 residues. Trimming cost V 7 bases and J 1 base, with 10 bases left between them. Germline values: CDR1 MNHEY, CDR2 SVGAGI. The DNA for the CDR3 is TGTGCCAGCACCCGGGGGGGGAACACTGAAGCTTTCTTT. The encoded protein is CASTRGGNTEAFF.

With respect to this clone: The same CDR3 also results from other DNA sequences found in this sample. The chain carries TRBV7-8 and TRBJ2-2, with TRBD1 identical over 11 bases. Germline lookup yields CDR1 SGHVS and CDR2 FQNEAQ. J lost 5 bases, V lost 5 bases, and 4 bases had no gene match. The CDR3 has 15 residues. CDR3 region: CASSRDRGDTGELFF. For the CDR3, the DNA is TGTGCCAGCAGCCGGGACAGGGGGGATACCGGGGAGCTGTTTTTT.

The count of this clone is one. This sequence joins TRBV11-3 and TRBJ1-1; no clear D. This CDR3 is built from 13 residues. From germline, CDR1 is SGHNT and CDR2 YENEEA. V shed 3 bases and J shed 5 bases, with 10 bases lying between them. The CDR3: CASSFRGETEAFF. The CDR3, as DNA: TGTGCCAGCAGCTTTCGGGGAGAGACTGAAGCTTTCTTT.

This clone has at least ten counts. The J gene is TRBJ2-7, the V gene TRBV29-1; 7 positions agree with TRBD2. CDR1 is SQVTM, CDR2 ANQGSEA, per germline. V was pared by 5 bases and J by 4 bases, with 2 bases of the junction left unmatched. This CDR3 has 11 amino acids. The CDR3 DNA sequence: TGCAGCGTTTGGGGGGGATACGAGCAGTACTTC. Its translation: CSVWGGYEQYF.

The CDR3 nucleotides are TGTGCCAGCAGCCGAGGTAGGGGCCGATCCGGGAACACTGAAGCTTTCTTT. Encoded protein: CASSRGRGRSGNTEAFF. The genes are TRBV7-8 and TRBJ1-1; possibly TRBD1 for D (5 bases). CDR3 length equals 17 residues. CDR1 and CDR2 from the germline V gene are SGHVS and FQNEAQ. Trimming pared 5 bases from V and 1 base from J, leaving 20 bases between.

The chain employs TRBV7-9 and TRBJ2-4, with TRBD1 identical over 8 bases. V gave up 1 base and J gave up 8 bases; unmatched junction bases: 13. The CDR3 is 17 residues long. Germline loops: CDR1 SEHNR, CDR2 FQNEAQ (reference sequence). The chain's CDR3 is CASSLGIGTGGRDIQYF. For the CDR3, the DNA is TGTGCCAGCAGCTTAGGAATCGGAACAGGGGGAAGGGACATTCAGTACTTC.

The chain is built from TRBV5-1 and TRBJ2-1; 9 positions agree with TRBD2. This CDR3 region has 15 residues. The V and J ends lost 0 bases and 9 bases, in that order; junction bases with no gene match: 7. From germline, CDR1 is SGHRS and CDR2 YFSETQ. The CDR3: CASSLASGAHGEQFF. CDR3 nucleotides: TGCGCCAGCAGCTTGGCTAGCGGGGCGCACGGTGAGCAGTTCTTC. The entire variable domain, with the rest obtained from reference TRBV5-1 and TRBJ2-1, is as follows: KAGVTQTPRYLIKTRGQQVTLSCSPISGHRSVSWYQQTPGQGLQFLFEYFSETQRNKGNFPGRFSGRQFSNSRSEMNVSTLELGDSALYLCASSLASGAHGEQFFGPGTRLTVL.

This sequence joins TRBV7-9 and TRBJ2-5; weak D call: TRBD1 (5 bases). Germline V gene sequence: CDR1 SEHNR, CDR2 FQNEAQ (reference sequence). The CDR3 has 13 amino acids. V was shortened by 5 bases and J by 2 bases, with 9 bases between the two germline ends. CDR3 residues: CASSQGVQETQYF. The CDR3 DNA reads as TGTGCCAGCAGCCAGGGCGTTCAAGAGACCCAGTACTTC.

The V and J genes are TRBV5-6 and TRBJ1-3, with D possibly matching TRBD1 (5 bases). CDR3 length: 17 amino acids. V lost 2 bases and J 3 bases, leaving 18 bases between the germline ends. In germline, CDR1 is SGHDT, CDR2 YYEEEE. The CDR3: CASSLRSRGGGGNTIYF. As DNA, the CDR3 is TGTGCCAGCAGCTTACGGTCAAGGGGAGGCGGTGGAAACACCATATATTTT.

The gene calls are TRBV6-5 and TRBJ1-5; 8 bases match TRBD1. The V gene end was trimmed by 4 bases and the J gene end by 7 bases; junction bases not matched to a gene: 9. The V gene's germline CDR1 is MNHEY and CDR2 SVGAGI. The CDR3 has 15 amino acids. The DNA of the CDR3 is TGTGCCAGCAGTTCGCTATCAGGGGGCGAACAGCCCCAGCATTTT. Translation gives CASSSLSGGEQPQHF.

V and J are TRBV14 and TRBJ1-4, with a tentative D call TRBD1 (5 bases). Trimming removed 0 bases from V and 7 bases from J, with 18 bases in between. The CDR3 has 17 amino acids. The germline V gene has CDR1 SGHDN and CDR2 FVKESK. This CDR3 reads CASSQEPAGKRGEKLFF. CDR3 nucleotides: TGTGCCAGCAGCCAAGAACCCGCCGGAAAAAGGGGTGAAAAACTGTTTTTT.

The chain joins TRBV7-9 to TRBJ1-1; no firm D call. This CDR3 comprises 15 residues. The germline V gene has CDR1 SEHNR and CDR2 FQNEAQ (reference sequence). Trimming left V 3 bases short and J 5 bases short, with 16 bases between. The DNA of the CDR3 is TGTGCCAGCAGCTTTCCCGAGGGAGGAAAAACTGAAGCTTTCTTT. It encodes CASSFPEGGKTEAFF.

This clone came up once. The chain is built from TRBV4-3 and TRBJ1-2; D is possibly TRBD1 (5 bases). CDR1 and CDR2 from the germline V gene are LGHNA and YSLEER. The CDR3 is 15 residues long. The V end lost 2 bases, the J end lost 5 bases, and 15 bases lay between the germline ends. The CDR3 DNA reads as TGCGCCAGCAGCCAATACGGACAATCGGAGTATGGCTACACCTTC. Protein product: CASSQYGQSEYGYTF.

The chain recombines TRBV5-1 with TRBJ1-6; 9 bases are shared with TRBD1. The junction had 1 base not matched to a gene; V was cut back by 3 bases and J by 0 bases. Germline assignment: CDR1 SGHRS and CDR2 YFSETQ. The CDR3 is 16 amino acids. In DNA form, the CDR3 reads TGCGCCAGCAGCTGGGACAGGGACTCCTATAATTCACCCCTCCACTTT. Residues: CASSWDRDSYNSPLHF.

The J gene is TRBJ2-5, the V gene TRBV18; a weak D match, TRBD1 (6 bases). The CDR3 runs 15 residues. V was trimmed by 3 bases and J by 1 base, leaving 12 bases between them. CDR1 KGHSH and CDR2 LQKENI come from the germline V gene. The CDR3, as DNA: TGTGCCAGCTCACCGACAGGCCCCTCCCAAGAGACCCAGTACTTC. Its translation: CASSPTGPSQETQYF.

This chain joins TRBV4-1 and TRBJ2-5, with D uncertain. Germline CDR1 is MGHRA and CDR2 is YSYEKL. V was clipped by 4 bases and J by 5 bases, with 11 bases between them. This CDR3 has 13 residues. CDR3 amino acids: CASSRIGRETQYF. For the CDR3, the DNA is TGCGCCAGCAGCCGGATTGGGCGTGAGACCCAGTACTTC.

The chain joins TRBV6-1 to TRBJ1-5; 12 positions match TRBD1. CDR3 length: 16 amino acids. CDR1 and CDR2 (germline): MNHNS, SASEGT. V trimming: 4 bases; J trimming: 3 bases; junction bases outside the gene matches: 4. The CDR3 DNA reads TGTGCCAGCAGTGGGGACAGGGGGCGTAACAATCAGCCCCAGCATTTT. Translated, it gives CASSGDRGRNNQPQHF.